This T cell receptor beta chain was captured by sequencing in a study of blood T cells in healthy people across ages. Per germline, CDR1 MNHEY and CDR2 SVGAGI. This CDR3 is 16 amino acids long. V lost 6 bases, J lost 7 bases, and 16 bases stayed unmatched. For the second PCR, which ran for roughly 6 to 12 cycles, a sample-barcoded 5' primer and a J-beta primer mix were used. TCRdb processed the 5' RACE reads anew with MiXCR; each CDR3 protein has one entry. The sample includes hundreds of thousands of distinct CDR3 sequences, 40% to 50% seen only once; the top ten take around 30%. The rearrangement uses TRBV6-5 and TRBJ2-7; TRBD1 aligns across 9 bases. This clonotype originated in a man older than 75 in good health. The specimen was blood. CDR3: CASSPAGDRAYNEQYF. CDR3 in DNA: TGTGCCAGCAGCCCCGCCGGGGACAGGGCCTACAATGAGCAGTACTTC.